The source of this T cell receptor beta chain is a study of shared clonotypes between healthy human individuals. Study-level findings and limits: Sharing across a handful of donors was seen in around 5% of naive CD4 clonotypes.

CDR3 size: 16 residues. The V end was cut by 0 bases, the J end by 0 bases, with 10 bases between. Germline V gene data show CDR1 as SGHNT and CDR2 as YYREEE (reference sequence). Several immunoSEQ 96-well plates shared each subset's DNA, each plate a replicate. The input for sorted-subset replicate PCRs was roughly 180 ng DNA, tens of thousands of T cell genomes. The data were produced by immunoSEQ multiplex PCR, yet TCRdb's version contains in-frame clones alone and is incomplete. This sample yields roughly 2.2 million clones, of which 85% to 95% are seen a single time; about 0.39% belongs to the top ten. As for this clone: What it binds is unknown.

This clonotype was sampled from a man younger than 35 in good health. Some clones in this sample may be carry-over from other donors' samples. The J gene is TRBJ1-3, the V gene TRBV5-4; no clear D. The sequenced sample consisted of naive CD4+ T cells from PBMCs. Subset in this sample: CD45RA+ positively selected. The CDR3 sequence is CASSLGPGGSGNTIYF. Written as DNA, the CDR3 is TGTGCCAGCAGCTTGGGGCCAGGAGGCTCTGGAAACACCATATATTTT.